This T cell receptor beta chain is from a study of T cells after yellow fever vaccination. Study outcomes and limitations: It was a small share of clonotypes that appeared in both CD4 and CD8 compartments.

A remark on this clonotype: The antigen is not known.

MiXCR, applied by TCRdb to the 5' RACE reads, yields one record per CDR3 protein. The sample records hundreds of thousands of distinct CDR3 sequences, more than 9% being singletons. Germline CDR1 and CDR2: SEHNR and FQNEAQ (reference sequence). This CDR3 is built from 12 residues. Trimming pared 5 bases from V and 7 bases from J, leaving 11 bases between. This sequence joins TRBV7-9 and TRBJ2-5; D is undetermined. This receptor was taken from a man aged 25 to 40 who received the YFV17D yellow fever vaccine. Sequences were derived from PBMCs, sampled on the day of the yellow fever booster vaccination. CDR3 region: CASSSMGGTQYF. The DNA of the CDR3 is TGTGCCAGCAGCAGTATGGGTGGGACCCAGTACTTC.